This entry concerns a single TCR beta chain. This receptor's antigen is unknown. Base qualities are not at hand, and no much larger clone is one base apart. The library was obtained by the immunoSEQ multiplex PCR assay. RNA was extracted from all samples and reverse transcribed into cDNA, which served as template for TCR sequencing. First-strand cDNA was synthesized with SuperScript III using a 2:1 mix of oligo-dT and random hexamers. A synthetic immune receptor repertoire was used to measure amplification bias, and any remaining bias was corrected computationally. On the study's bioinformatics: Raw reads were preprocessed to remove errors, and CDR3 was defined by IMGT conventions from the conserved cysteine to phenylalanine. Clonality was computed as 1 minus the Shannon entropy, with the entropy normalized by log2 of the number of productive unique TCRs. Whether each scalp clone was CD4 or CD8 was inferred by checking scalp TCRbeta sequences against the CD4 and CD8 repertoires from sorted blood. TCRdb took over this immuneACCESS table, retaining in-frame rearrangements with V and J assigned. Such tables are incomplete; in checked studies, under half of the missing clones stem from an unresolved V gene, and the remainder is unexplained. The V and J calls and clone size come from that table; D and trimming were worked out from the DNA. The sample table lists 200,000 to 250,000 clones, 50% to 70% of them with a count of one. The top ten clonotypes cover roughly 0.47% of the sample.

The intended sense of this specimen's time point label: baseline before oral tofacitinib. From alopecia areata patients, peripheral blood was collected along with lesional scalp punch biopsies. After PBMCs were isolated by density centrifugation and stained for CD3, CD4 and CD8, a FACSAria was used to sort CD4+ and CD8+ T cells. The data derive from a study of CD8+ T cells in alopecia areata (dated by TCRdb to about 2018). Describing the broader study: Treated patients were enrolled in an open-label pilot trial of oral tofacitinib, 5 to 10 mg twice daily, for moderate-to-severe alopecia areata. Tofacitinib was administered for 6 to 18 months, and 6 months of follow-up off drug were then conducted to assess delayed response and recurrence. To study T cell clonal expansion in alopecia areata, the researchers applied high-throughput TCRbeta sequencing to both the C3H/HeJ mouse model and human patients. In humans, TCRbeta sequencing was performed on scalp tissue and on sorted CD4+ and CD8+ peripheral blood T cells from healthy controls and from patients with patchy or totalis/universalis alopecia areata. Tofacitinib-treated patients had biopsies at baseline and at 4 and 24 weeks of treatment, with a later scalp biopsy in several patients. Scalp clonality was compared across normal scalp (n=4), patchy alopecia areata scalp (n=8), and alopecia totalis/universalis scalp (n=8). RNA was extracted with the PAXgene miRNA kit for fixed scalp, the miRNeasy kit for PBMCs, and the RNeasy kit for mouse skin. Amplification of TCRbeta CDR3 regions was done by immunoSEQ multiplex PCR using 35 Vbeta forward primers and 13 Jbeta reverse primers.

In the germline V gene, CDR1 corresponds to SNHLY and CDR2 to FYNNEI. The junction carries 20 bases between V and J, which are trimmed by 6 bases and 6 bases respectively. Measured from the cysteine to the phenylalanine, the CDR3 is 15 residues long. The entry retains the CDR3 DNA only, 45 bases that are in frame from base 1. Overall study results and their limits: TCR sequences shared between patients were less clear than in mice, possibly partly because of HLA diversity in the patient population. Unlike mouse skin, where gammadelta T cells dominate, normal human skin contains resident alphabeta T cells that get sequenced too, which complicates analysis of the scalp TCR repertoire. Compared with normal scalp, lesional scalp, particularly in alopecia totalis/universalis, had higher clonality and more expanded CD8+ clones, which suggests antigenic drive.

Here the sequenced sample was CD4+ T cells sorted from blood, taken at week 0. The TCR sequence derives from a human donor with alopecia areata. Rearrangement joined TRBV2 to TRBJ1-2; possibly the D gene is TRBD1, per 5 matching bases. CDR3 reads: CASSLSVRGIDGYTF. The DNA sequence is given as TGTGCCAGCAGCCTCTCCGTGAGGGGCATAGATGGCTACACCTTC. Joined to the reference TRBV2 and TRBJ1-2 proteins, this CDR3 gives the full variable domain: EPEVTQTPSHQVTQMGQEVILRCVPISNHLYFYWYRQILGQKVEFLVSFYNNEISEKSEIFDDQFSVERPDGSNFTLKIRSTKLEDSAMYFCASSLSVRGIDGYTFGSGTRLTVV.